This section outlines one TCR beta chain sequence together with its context. The data were taken from a study of early stage breast cancer tumors. TCRdb's copy holds only in-frame clones and misses some; the assay was immunoSEQ multiplex PCR. The sample has approximately 7,900 clones; approximately 65% are singletons. Germline V CDR1 and CDR2: SGHVS, FNYEAQ. The CDR3 contains 16 residues. J lost 3 bases, V lost 1 base, and 7 bases had no gene match. Material for sequencing was breast tumor tissue. The rearrangement joins TRBV7-6 to TRBJ2-3; 7 nucleotides agree with TRBD2. The source of this sequence is a person aged 65 to 85 with breast cancer. As DNA, the CDR3 is TGTGCCAGCAGCTTAGGTCTGGGGGGGTTGACAGATACGCAGTATTTT. Amino acid sequence: CASSLGLGGLTDTQYF.